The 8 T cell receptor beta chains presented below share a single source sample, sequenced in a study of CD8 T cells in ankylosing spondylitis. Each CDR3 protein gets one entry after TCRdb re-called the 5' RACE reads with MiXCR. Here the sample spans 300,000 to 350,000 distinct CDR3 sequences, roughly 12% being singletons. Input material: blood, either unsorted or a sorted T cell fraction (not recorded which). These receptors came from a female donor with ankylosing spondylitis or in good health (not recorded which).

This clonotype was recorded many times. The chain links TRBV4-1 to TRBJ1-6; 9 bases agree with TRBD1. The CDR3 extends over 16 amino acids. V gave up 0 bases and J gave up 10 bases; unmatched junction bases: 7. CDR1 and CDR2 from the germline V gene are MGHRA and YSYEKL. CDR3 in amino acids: CASSQDLTGGPSPLHF. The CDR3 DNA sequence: TGCGCCAGCAGCCAAGATCTGACAGGGGGACCATCACCCCTCCACTTT.

CDR3 nucleotides: TGCAGTGTGGAAGGGGTTGGTCGGGAGCGGGTCCAAGAGACCCAGTACTTC. Protein product: CSVEGVGRERVQETQYF. The chain combines TRBV20-1 with TRBJ2-5; D might be TRBD2 (6 bases). The CDR3 is 17 residues long. Trimming cost V 7 bases and J 1 base, with 25 bases left between them. Germline CDR1 DFQATT, CDR2 SNEGSKA (reference sequence).

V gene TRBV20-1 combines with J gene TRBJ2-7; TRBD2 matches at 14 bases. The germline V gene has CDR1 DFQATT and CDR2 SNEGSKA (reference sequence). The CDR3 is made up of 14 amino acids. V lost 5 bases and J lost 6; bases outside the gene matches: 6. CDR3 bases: TGCAGTGCTGGAGGGACTAGCGGGAGCCCCGAGCAGTACTTC. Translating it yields CSAGGTSGSPEQYF.

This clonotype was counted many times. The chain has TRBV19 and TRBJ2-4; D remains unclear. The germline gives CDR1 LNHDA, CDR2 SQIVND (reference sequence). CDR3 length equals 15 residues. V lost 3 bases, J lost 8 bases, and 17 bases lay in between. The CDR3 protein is CASSIGNYQIDIQYF. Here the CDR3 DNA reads TGTGCCAGTAGTATCGGCAACTACCAGATAGACATTCAGTACTTC.

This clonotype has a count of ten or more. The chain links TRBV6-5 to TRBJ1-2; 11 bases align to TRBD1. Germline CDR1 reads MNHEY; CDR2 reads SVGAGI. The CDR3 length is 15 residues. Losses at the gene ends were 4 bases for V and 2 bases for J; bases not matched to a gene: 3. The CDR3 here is CASSSRDRGNYGYTF. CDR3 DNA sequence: TGTGCCAGCAGTTCACGGGACAGGGGGAACTATGGCTACACCTTC.

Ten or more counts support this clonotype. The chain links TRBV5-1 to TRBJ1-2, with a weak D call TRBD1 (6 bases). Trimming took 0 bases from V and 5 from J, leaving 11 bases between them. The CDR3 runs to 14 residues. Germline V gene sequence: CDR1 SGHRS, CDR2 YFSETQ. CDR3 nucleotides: TGCGCCAGCAGCTTGGAGGGGGGTGGATATGGCTACACCTTC. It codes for CASSLEGGGYGYTF.

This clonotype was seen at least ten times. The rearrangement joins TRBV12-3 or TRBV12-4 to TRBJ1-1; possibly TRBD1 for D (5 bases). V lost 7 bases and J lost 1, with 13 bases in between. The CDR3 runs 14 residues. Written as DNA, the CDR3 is TGTGCCAGCACCCGGGGCAGGAGGAACACTGAAGCTTTCTTT. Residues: CASTRGRRNTEAFF.

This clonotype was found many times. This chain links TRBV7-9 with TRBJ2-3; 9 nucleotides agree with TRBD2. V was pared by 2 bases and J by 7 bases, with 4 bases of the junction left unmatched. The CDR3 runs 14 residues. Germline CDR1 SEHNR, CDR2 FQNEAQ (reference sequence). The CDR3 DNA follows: TGTGCCAGCAGCTTATTAGCGGGAGATCATACGCAGTATTTT. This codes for CASSLLAGDHTQYF.